This entry features one T cell receptor beta chain sequence. Antigen specificity is unknown. The data were obtained in a study of identical twins. Study results and limitations: Fewer insertions were carried by abundant cord blood beta clonotypes, but none was seen in memory repertoires. Instead of following the same donors, the conclusions were based on cross-sectional statistical analysis.

MiXCR, run by TCRdb on the 5' RACE reads, gives a single entry per CDR3 protein. This table holds 350,000 to 450,000 distinct CDR3 sequences, 18% found once. Per the germline V gene, CDR1 is SQVTM and CDR2 is ANQGSEA. V lost 6 bases to trimming and J lost 9 bases, with 19 bases between them. The CDR3 is made up of 13 amino acids. The chain links TRBV29-1 to TRBJ2-3; D could derive from TRBD1 or TRBD2 (5 bases each). Material: naive T cells sorted from blood. The receptor was isolated from a man aged 45 to 65 in good health. CDR3 protein: CSVQGAAEWTQYF. The CDR3 nucleotides read TGCAGCGTCCAAGGGGCAGCGGAGTGGACGCAGTATTTT.